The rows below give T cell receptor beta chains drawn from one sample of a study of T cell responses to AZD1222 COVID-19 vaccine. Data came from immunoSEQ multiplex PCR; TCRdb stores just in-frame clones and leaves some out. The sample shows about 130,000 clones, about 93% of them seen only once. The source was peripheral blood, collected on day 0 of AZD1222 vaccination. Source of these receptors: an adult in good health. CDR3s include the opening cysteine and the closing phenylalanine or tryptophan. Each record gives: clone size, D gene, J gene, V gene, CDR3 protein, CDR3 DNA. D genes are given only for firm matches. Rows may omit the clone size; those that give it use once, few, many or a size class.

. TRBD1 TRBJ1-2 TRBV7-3 CASSPRRDSTGYTF TGTGCCAGCAGTCCCCGACGGGACAGTACTGGCTACACCTTC
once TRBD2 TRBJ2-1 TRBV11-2 CASSSRLAGGPGNEQFF TGTGCCAGCAGCTCCCGACTAGCGGGAGGGCCCGGGAATGAGCAGTTCTTC
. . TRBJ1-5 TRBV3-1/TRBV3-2 CASSQFPKGNRNQPQHF TGTGCCAGCAGCCAATTCCCGAAGGGTAATCGAAATCAGCCCCAGCATTTT
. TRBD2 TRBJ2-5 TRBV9 CASSVGGAGGRETQYF TGTGCCAGCAGCGTAGGAGGAGCGGGAGGGAGAGAGACCCAGTACTTC
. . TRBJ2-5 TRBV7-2 CASSLLQVPAGETQYF TGTGCCAGCAGCCTCCTCCAGGTACCCGCGGGTGAGACCCAGTACTTC
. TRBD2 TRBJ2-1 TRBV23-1 CASSQPTSGRPPLKDEQFF TGCGCCAGCAGTCAACCTACTAGCGGGAGGCCGCCACTTAAGGATGAGCAGTTCTTC
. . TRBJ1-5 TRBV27 CASRGGDVGPQHF TGTGCCAGCCGAGGAGGGGATGTCGGGCCCCAGCATTTT
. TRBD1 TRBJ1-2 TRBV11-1 CASSNLDRGNYGYTF TGTGCCAGCAGCAACCTGGACAGGGGTAACTATGGCTACACCTTC
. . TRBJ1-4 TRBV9 CASSVGQGTNEKLFF TGTGCCAGCAGCGTGGGGCAGGGGACTAATGAAAAACTGTTTTTT
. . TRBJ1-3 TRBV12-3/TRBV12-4 CASTQDRGNTIYF TGTGCCAGCACCCAGGACAGAGGAAACACCATATATTTT
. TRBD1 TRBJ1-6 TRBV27 CASSCPDLDRGNSPLHF TGTGCCAGCAGTTGCCCCGACTTGGACAGGGGAAATTCACCCCTCCACTTT
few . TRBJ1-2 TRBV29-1 CSVGGIGPIGGYTF TGCAGCGTGGGAGGGATTGGCCCCATAGGAGGCTACACCTTC
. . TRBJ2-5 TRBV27 CAPPRRGLGRETQYF TGTGCTCCCCCTCGCCGGGGACTTGGTCGGGAGACCCAGTACTTC
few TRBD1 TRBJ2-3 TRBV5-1 CASSLQGTTDTQYF TGCGCCAGCAGCTTACAGGGGACAACAGATACGCAGTATTTT
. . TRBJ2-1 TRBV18 CASSPPLVQVYNEQFF TGTGCCAGCTCACCACCATTAGTACAGGTATACAATGAGCAGTTCTTC
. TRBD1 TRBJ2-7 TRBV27 CASSPHTGGEQYF TGTGCCAGCAGTCCCCACACAGGGGGCGAGCAGTACTTC
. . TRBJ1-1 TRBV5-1 CASRASGTVNTEAFF TGCGCCAGCAGAGCATCCGGGACGGTGAACACTGAAGCTTTCTTT
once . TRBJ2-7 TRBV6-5 CAAARGGGYEQYF TGTGCCGCCGCCCGAGGAGGGGGGTACGAGCAGTACTTC
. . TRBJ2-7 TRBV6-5 CASSPRDTSSYEQYF TGTGCCAGCAGTCCCCGGGACACCAGCTCCTACGAGCAGTACTTC
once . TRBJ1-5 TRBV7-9 CASSSPGAGQPQHF TGTGCCAGCAGCTCCCCGGGGGCCGGGCAGCCCCAGCATTTT
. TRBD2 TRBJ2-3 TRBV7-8 CASSRVGTSGSTDTQYF TGTGCCAGCAGCCGAGTGGGGACTAGCGGGAGCACAGATACGCAGTATTTT
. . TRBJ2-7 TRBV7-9 CASSPLDEQYF TGTGCCAGCAGCCCATTGGACGAGCAGTACTTC
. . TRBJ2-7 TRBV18 CASSPLSLQGGSYEQYF TGTGCCAGCTCACCACTCTCGTTGCAGGGAGGCTCCTACGAGCAGTACTTC
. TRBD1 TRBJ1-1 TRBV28 CASSPTGGTEAFF TGTGCCAGCAGTCCGACAGGGGGCACTGAAGCTTTCTTT